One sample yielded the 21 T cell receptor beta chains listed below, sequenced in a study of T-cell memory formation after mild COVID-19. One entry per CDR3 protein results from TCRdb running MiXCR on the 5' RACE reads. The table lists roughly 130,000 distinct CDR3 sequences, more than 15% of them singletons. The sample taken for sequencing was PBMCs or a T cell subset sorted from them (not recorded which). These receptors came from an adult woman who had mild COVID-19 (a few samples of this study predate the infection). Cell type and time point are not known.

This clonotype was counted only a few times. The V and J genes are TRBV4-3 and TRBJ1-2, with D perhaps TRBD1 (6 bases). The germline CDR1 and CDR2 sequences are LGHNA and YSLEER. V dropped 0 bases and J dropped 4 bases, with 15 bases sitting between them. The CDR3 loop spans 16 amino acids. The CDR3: CASSQDQGHWTYGYTF. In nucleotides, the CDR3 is TGCGCCAGCAGCCAAGATCAGGGACATTGGACCTATGGCTACACCTTC.

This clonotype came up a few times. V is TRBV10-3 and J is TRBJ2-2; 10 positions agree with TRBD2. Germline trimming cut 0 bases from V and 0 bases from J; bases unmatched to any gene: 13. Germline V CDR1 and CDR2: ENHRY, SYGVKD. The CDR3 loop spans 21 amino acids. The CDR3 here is CAISESPGQHTSGANTGELFF. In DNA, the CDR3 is TGTGCCATCAGTGAGTCTCCGGGACAACATACTAGCGGGGCGAACACCGGGGAGCTGTTTTTT.

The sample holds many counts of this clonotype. In DNA form, the CDR3 reads TGTGCCAGCAGTTTTGGGACCTACTCCTACGAGCAGTACTTC. Its protein is CASSFGTYSYEQYF. The chain recombines TRBV6-6 with TRBJ2-7, with D possibly called TRBD1 or TRBD2 (5 bases each). V lost 4 bases, J lost 0 bases, and 10 bases lay in between. Per the germline V gene, CDR1 is MNHNY and CDR2 is SVGAGI (reference sequence). The CDR3 is 14 residues long.

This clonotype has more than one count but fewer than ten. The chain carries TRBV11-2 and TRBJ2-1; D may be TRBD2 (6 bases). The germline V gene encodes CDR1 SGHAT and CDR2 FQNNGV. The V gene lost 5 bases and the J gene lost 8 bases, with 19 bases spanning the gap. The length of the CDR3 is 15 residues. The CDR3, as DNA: TGTGCCAGCAGCCAAGTGGGGGGATTCGTCGATGAGCAGTTCTTC. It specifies CASSQVGGFVDEQFF.

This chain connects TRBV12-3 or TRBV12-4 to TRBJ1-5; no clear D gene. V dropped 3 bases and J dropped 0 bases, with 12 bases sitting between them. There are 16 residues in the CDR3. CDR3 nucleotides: TGTGCCAGCAGTTTGAATGGACTGAATAGCAATCAGCCCCAGCATTTT. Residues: CASSLNGLNSNQPQHF.

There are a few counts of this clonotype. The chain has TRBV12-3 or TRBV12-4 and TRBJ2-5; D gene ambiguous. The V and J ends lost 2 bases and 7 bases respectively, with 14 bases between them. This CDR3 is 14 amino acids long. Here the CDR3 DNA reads TGTGCCAGCAGTTTAAATCGGGCTGAAACGACCCAGTACTTC. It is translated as CASSLNRAETTQYF.

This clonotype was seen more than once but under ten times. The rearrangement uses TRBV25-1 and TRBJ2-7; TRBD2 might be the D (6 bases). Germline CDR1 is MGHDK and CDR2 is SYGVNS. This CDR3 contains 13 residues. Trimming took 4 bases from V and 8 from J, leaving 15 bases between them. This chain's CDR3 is CASSASGTFKQYF. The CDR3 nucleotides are TGTGCCAGCAGTGCATCCGGGACTTTCAAGCAGTACTTC.

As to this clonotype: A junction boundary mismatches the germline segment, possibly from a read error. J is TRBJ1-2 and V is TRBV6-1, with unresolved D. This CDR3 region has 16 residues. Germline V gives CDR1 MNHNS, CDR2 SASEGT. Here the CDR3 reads CASSDIRARKIYCYTF. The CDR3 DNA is TGTGCCAGCAGTGATATAAGGGCCAGGAAGATCTATTGCTACACCTTC.

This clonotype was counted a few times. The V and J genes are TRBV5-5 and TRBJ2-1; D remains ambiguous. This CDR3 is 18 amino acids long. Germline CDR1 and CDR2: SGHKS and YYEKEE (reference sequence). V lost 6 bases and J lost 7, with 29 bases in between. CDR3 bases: TGTGCCAGCATGTCATTCTCCGCCCCGGGCCCTACTCAGAATGAGCAGTTCTTC. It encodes CASMSFSAPGPTQNEQFF.

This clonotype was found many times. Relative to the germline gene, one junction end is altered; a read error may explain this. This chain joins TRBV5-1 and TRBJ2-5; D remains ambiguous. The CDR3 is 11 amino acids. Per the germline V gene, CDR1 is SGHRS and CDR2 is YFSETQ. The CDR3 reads CASSSQETQYF. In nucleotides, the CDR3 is TGTGCCAGCAGTTCCCAAGAGACCCAGTACTTC.

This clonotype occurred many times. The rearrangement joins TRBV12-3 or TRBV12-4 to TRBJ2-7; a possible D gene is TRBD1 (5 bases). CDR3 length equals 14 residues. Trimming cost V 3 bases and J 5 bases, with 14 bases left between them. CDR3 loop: CASSLRQPPDEQYF. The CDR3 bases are TGTGCCAGCAGTTTGAGACAGCCCCCCGACGAGCAGTACTTC.

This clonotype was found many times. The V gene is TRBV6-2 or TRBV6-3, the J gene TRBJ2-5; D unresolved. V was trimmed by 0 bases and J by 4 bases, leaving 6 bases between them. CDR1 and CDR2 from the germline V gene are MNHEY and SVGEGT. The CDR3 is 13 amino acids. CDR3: CASSYSFSETQYF. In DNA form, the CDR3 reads TGTGCCAGCAGTTACTCGTTTTCAGAGACCCAGTACTTC.

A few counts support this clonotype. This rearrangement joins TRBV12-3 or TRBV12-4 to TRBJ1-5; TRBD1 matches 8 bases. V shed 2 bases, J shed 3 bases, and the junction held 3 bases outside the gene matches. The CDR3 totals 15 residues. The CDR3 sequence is CASSLQGQANQPQHF. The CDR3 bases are TGTGCCAGCAGTTTACAGGGACAGGCCAATCAGCCCCAGCATTTT.

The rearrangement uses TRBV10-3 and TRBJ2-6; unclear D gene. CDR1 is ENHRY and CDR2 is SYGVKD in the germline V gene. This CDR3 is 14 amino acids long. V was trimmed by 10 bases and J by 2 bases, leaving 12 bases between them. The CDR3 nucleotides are TGTGCCAGCCAACCAGGAACTGGGGCCAACGTCCTGACTTTC. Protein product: CASQPGTGANVLTF.

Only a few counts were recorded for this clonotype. This CDR3 reads CASSTPEGEQYF. The CDR3 DNA sequence: TGCGCCAGCAGCACCCCGGAGGGCGAGCAGTACTTC. The V call is TRBV5-1, the J call TRBJ2-7; D might be TRBD2 (6 bases). The V end was cut by 4 bases, the J end by 6 bases, with 11 bases between. This CDR3 has 12 residues. Germline lookup yields CDR1 SGHRS and CDR2 YFSETQ.

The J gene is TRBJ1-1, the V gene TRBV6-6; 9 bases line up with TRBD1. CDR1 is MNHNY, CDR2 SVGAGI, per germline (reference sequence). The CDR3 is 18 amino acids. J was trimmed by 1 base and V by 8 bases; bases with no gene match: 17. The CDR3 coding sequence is TGTGCCAGCCTAGCCGCATCGGACAGGGGAGCGGGGAACACTGAAGCTTTCTTT. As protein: CASLAASDRGAGNTEAFF.

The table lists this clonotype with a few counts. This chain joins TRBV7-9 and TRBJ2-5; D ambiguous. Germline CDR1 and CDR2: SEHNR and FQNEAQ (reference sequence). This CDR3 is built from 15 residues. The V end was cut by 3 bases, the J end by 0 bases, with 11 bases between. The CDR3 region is CASSFGVSDQETQYF. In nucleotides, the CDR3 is TGTGCCAGCAGCTTCGGTGTCAGCGACCAAGAGACCCAGTACTTC.

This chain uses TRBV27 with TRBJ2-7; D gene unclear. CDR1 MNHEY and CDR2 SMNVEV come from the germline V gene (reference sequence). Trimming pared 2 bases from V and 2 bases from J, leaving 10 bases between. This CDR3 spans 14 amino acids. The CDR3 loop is CASSLKAAAYEQYF. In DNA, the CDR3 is TGTGCCAGCAGTTTAAAGGCAGCCGCCTACGAGCAGTACTTC.

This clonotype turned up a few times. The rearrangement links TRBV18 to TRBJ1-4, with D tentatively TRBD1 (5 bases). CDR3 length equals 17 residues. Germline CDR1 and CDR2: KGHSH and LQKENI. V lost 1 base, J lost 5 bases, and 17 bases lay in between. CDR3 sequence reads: CASSPLRQGQTNEKLFF. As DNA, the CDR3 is TGTGCCAGCTCACCACTTCGTCAGGGCCAAACCAATGAAAAACTGTTTTTT.

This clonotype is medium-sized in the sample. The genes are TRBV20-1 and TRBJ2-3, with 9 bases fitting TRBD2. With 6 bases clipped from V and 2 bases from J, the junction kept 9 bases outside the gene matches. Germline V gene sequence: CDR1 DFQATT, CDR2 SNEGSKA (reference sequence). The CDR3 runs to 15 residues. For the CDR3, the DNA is TGCAGTGCCCCCCGACTAGCGGTTTTCACAGATACGCAGTATTTT. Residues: CSAPRLAVFTDTQYF.

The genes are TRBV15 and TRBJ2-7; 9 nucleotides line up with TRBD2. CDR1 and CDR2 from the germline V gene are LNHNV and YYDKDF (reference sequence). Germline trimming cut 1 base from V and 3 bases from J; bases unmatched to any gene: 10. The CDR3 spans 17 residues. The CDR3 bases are TGTGCCACCAGCAGAGTCCCCCAGACTAGCGGCCTCTACGAGCAGTACTTC. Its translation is CATSRVPQTSGLYEQYF.